The clone carrying this T cell receptor (beta chain) was observed a handful of times. Its antigen is not identified. Investigators spread the genomic DNA of each subset evenly over several immunoSEQ plates. The assay was immunoSEQ multiplex PCR, and TCRdb's table has in-frame clones only and misses some. The data contain hundreds of thousands of clones, roughly four fifths of them singletons. The donor cohort consisted entirely of Caucasian adults residing in Nashville, Tennessee. Around 86 million PBMCs went into genomic DNA for unsorted samples. CDR1 is LGHNT, CDR2 FRNRAP, per germline. Trimming pared 8 bases from V and 4 bases from J, leaving 13 bases between. The CDR3 is 13 amino acids. The data were obtained in a study of shared clonotypes between healthy human individuals. Findings of the study overall: The small donor group covered limited genetic and exposure diversity.

The specimen sequenced was PBMCs. The rearrangement links TRBV12-5 to TRBJ2-3, with D unresolved. The sequence came from a middle-aged woman in good health. Some clones in this sample may be carry-over from other donors' samples. CDR3 bases: TGTGCTAGTCGGGCGTCAGGAGCAGATACGCAGTATTTT. Residues: CASRASGADTQYF.